Below, one T cell receptor beta chain is given with its context. Antigen: not known. This record comes from a study of sequential checkpoint blockade in melanoma. On the study more broadly: After both sequences, patients received maintenance nivolumab.

Treatment given: randomized to nivolumab then ipilimumab (arm A) or the reverse (arm B). Study observations and caveats: In arm A, pretreatment tumor clonality was associated with response.

Measured with immunoSEQ multiplex PCR; TCRdb has only the in-frame clones, and not every one. Among about 18,000 clones listed, around 70% were seen once. The CDR3 sequence is 14 residues long. V was shortened by 8 bases and J by 2 bases, with 10 bases between the two germline ends. The rearrangement uses TRBV23-1 and TRBJ2-6; D not resolved. TRBV23-1 falls under the ORF class, with uncertain function. The sequence derives from a human donor with melanoma. The starting material was tumor tissue (inferred from file names), obtained from a patient given nivolumab and ipilimumab in sequence. CDR3 DNA: TGCGCCAGCGACACTGCACCTGGGGCCAACGTCCTGACTTTC. Translated, it gives CASDTAPGANVLTF.